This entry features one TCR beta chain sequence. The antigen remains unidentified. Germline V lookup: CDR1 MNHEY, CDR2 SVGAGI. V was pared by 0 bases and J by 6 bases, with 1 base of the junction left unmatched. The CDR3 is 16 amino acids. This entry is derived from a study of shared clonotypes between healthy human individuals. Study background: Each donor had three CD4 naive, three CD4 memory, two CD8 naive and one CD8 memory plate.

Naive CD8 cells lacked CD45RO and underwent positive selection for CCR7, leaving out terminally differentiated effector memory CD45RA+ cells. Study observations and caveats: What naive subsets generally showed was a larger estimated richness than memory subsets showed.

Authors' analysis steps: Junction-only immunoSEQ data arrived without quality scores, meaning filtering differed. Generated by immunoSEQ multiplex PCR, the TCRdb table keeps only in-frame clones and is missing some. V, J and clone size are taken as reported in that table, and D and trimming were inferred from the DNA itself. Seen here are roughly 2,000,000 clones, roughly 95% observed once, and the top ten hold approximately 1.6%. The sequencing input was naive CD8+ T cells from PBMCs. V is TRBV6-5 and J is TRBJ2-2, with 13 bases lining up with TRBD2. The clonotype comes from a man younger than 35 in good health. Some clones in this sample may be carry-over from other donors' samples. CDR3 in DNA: TGTGCCAGCAGTTACTCGACTAGCGGGAGGTCCGGGGAGCTGTTTTTT. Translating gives CASSYSTSGRSGELFF.